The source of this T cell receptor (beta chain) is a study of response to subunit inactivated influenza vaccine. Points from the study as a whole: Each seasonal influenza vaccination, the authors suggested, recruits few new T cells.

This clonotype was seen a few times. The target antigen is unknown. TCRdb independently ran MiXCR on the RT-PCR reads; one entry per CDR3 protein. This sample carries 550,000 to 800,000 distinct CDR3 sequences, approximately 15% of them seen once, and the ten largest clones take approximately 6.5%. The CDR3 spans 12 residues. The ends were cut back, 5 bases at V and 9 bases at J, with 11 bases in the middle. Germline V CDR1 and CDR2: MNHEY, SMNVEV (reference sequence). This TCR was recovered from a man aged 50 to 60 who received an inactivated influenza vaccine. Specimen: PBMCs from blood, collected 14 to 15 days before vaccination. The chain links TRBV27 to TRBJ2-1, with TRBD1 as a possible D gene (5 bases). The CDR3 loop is CASSRGIAEQFF. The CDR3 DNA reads TGTGCCAGCAGTAGGGGAATTGCTGAGCAGTTCTTC.